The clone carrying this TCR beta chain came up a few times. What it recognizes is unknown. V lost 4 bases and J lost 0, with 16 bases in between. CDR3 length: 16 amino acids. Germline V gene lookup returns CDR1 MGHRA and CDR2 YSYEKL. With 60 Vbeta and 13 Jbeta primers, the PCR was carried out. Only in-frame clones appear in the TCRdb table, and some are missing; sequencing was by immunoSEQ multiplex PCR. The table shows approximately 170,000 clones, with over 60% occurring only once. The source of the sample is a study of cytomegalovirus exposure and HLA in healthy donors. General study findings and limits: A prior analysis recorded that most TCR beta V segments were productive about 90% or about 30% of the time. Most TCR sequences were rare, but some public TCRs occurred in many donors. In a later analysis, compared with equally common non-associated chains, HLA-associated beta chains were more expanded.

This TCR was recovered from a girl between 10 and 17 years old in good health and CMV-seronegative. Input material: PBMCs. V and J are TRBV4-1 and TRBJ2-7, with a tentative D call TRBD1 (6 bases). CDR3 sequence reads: CASSPRFGDNSYEQYF. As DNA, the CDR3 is TGCGCCAGCAGCCCTAGGTTTGGGGACAACTCCTACGAGCAGTACTTC.